The 10 T cell receptor beta chains in this list originate from one sample, sequenced in a study of cytomegalovirus exposure and HLA in healthy donors. It was with 60 Vbeta and 13 Jbeta primers that the PCR ran. TCRdb's copy holds only in-frame clones and misses some; the assay was immunoSEQ multiplex PCR. The sample contains about 160,000 clones, roughly 80% of which appear only once. The sequenced sample was PBMCs. The receptors were sampled from a female donor in good health and CMV-seronegative.

This rearrangement joins TRBV2 to TRBJ1-4; weak D call: TRBD1 (6 bases). Germline lookup yields CDR1 SNHLY and CDR2 FYNNEI. V gave up 5 bases and J gave up 4 bases, with 11 bases separating them. CDR3 length: 14 amino acids. CDR3 DNA sequence: TGTGCCAGCAGTCAACAGGGAGTTAATGAAAAACTGTTTTTT. This encodes CASSQQGVNEKLFF.

The rearrangement joins TRBV28 to TRBJ1-2, with no clear D. The germline V and J ends were trimmed by 6 bases and 7 bases, with 15 bases remaining between them. The germline V gene has CDR1 MDHEN and CDR2 SYDVKM. The CDR3 is 13 amino acids. CDR3 in DNA: TGTGCCAGCAGATCAGAGGGTTGGGGTGGCTACACCTTC. Protein: CASRSEGWGGYTF.

This chain joins TRBV10-3 and TRBJ2-3, with 9 positions matching TRBD2. This CDR3 region has 16 residues. CDR1 and CDR2 (germline): ENHRY, SYGVKD. Losses at the gene ends were 3 bases for V and 5 bases for J; bases not matched to a gene: 9. This CDR3 reads CAISDPRSGRGDTQYF. The CDR3 DNA reads TGTGCCATCAGTGATCCCCGTAGCGGGAGAGGAGATACGCAGTATTTT.

The gene calls are TRBV6-4 and TRBJ1-6; a weak D match, TRBD1 (6 bases). With 0 bases removed from V and 10 bases from J, the gap between germline ends came to 10 bases. The CDR3 length is 14 residues. CDR1 MRHNA and CDR2 SNTAGT come from the germline V gene. CDR3 loop: CASSDSGGHSPLHF. The CDR3 coding sequence is TGTGCCAGCAGTGACTCGGGGGGGCACTCACCCCTCCACTTT.

There are a few counts of this clone. The chain employs TRBV19 and TRBJ1-1, with TRBD1 matching over 8 bases. CDR1 is LNHDA and CDR2 is SQIVND in the germline V gene (reference sequence). The V gene end was trimmed by 2 bases and the J gene end by 7 bases; junction bases not matched to a gene: 9. There are 15 residues in the CDR3. The CDR3 here is CASSITAGGRGEAFF. CDR3 in DNA: TGTGCCAGTAGTATAACGGCAGGGGGCAGGGGTGAAGCTTTCTTT.

This chain joins TRBV19 and TRBJ1-6; 7 bases agree with TRBD1. Germline V gene data show CDR1 as LNHDA and CDR2 as SQIVND (reference sequence). This CDR3 has 14 residues. J gave up 5 bases and V 6 bases, and 4 bases lay outside the gene matches. This chain's CDR3 is CASSPGTDNSPLHF. CDR3 DNA sequence: TGTGCCAGTAGCCCCGGGACAGATAATTCACCCCTCCACTTT.

The chain is built from TRBV18 and TRBJ2-2; 8 positions agree with TRBD1. The germline V gene has CDR1 KGHSH and CDR2 LQKENI. This CDR3 has 16 amino acids. Losses at the gene ends were 5 bases for V and 6 bases for J; bases not matched to a gene: 11. CDR3 in DNA: TGTGCCAGCTCAGATCCCCGACAGGGGAGCGCCGGGGAGCTGTTTTTT. Translated, it gives CASSDPRQGSAGELFF.

The J gene is TRBJ2-7, the V gene TRBV6-1, with 7 positions matching TRBD1. Trimming cost V 6 bases and J 2 bases; bases outside gene matches: 7. CDR3 size: 14 residues. Germline-derived CDR1 and CDR2 are MNHNS and SASEGT. CDR3 sequence reads: CASSRDRETYEQYF. DNA of the CDR3: TGTGCCAGCAGCCGCGACAGGGAAACCTACGAGCAGTACTTC.

This clone turned up a few times. The chain carries TRBV7-3 and TRBJ1-1; possible D gene TRBD1, 6 bases. CDR1 is SGHTA and CDR2 is FQGTGA in the germline V gene. The CDR3 consists of 16 residues. The V and J ends lost 4 bases and 0 bases respectively, with 15 bases between them. The CDR3 sequence is CASSSYGRGLNTEAFF. CDR3 DNA sequence: TGTGCCAGCAGCTCATATGGCAGGGGTCTGAACACTGAAGCTTTCTTT.

This clone came up once. J is TRBJ1-5 and V is TRBV2; TRBD1 matches at 8 bases. Per the germline V gene, CDR1 is SNHLY and CDR2 is FYNNEI. The CDR3 runs to 15 residues. J lost 0 bases, V lost 5 bases, and 3 bases had no gene match. The CDR3 DNA reads as TGTGCCAGCAGTTCTACAGGGGGTAGCAATCAGCCCCAGCATTTT. It encodes CASSSTGGSNQPQHF. The entire variable domain, with the rest obtained from reference TRBV2 and TRBJ1-5, is as follows: EPEVTQTPSHQVTQMGQEVILRCVPISNHLYFYWYRQILGQKVEFLVSFYNNEISEKSEIFDDQFSVERPDGSNFTLKIRSTKLEDSAMYFCASSSTGGSNQPQHFGDGTRLSIL.